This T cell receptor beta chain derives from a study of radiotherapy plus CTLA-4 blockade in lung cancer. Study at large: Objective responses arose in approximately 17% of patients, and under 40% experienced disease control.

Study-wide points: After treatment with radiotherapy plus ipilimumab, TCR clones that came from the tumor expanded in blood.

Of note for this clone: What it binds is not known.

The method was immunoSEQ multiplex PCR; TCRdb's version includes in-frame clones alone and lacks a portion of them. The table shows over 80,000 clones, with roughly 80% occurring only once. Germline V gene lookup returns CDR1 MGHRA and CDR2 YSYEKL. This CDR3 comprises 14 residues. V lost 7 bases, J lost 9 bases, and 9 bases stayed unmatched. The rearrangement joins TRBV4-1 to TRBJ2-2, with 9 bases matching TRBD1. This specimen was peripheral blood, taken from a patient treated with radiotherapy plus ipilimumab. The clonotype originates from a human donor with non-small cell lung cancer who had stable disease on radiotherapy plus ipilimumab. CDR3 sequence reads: CASTNGQGRRELFF. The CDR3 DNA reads TGCGCCAGCACCAACGGACAGGGGCGCCGGGAGCTGTTTTTT.